This passage covers 3 T cell receptor beta chains from one sample sequenced in a study of blood T cell repertoires in COVID-19. TCRdb's copy holds only in-frame clones and misses some; the assay was immunoSEQ multiplex PCR. This table has 650,000 to 800,000 clones, 85% to 90% appearing once. Material: peripheral blood. Source of these receptors: a woman aged 18-29 years with acute or convalescent COVID-19.

CDR3 DNA: TGTGCCAGCAGCGCCTGGACTAGCGGGGGTCTCATTGAGCAGTTCTTC. Protein product: CASSAWTSGGLIEQFF. The chain uses TRBV9 and TRBJ2-1, with 13 nucleotides matching TRBD2. Unmatched junction bases numbered 9, after V lost 3 bases and J lost 9 bases. The CDR3 is made up of 16 amino acids. The germline V gene encodes CDR1 SGDLS and CDR2 YYNGEE.

The chain uses TRBV20-1 and TRBJ1-2, with TRBD1 matching over 9 bases. There are 11 residues in the CDR3. J was trimmed by 10 bases and V by 4 bases; bases with no gene match: 4. Germline CDR1 reads DFQATT; CDR2 reads SNEGSKA (reference sequence). This chain's CDR3 is CSATDRGVYTF. The CDR3 nucleotides are TGCAGTGCTACGGACAGGGGAGTCTACACCTTC.

The rearrangement links TRBV29-1 to TRBJ1-2, with D uncertain. V lost 3 bases and J lost 3, with 14 bases in between. Looked up from germline, CDR1 is SQVTM and CDR2 is ANQGSEA. The CDR3 loop spans 14 amino acids. The DNA for the CDR3 is TGCAGCGTTGAGGGTATAGGGAGTTACTATGGCTACACCTTC. Translating it yields CSVEGIGSYYGYTF. The full variable domain, with the rest looked up from reference TRBV29-1 and TRBJ1-2, is SAVISQKPSRDICQRGTSLTIQCQVDSQVTMMFWYRQQPGQSLTLIATANQGSEATYESGFVIDKFPISRPNLTFSTLTVSNMSPEDSSIYLCSVEGIGSYYGYTFGSGTRLTVV.